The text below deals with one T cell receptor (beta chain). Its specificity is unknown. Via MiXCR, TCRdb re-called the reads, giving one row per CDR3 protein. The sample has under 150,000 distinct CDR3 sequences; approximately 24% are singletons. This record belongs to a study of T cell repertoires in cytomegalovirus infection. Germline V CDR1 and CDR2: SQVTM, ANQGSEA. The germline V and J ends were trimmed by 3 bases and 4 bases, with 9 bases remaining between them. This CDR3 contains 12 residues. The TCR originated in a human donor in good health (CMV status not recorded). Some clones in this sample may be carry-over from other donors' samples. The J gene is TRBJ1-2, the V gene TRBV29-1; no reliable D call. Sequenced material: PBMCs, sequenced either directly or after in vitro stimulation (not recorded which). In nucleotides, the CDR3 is TGCAGCGTTGATCACAGCCTCTATGGCTACACCTTC. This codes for CSVDHSLYGYTF.